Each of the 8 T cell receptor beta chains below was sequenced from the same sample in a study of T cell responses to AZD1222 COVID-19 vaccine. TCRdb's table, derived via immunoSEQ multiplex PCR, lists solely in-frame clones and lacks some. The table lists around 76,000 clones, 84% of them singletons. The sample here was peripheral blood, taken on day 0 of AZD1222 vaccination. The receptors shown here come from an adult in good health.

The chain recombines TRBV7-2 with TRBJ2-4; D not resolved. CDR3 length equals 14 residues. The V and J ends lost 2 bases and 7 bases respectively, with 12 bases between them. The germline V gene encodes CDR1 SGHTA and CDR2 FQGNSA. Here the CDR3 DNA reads TGTGCCAGCAGCTTACGAGTCAATTCCAACATTCAGTACTTC. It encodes CASSLRVNSNIQYF.

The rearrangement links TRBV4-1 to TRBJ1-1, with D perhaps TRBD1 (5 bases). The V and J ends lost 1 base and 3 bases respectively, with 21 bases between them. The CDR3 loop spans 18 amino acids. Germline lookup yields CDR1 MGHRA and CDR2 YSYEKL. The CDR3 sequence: CASSQAPPPDSRYTEAFF. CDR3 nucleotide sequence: TGCGCCAGCAGCCAAGCCCCACCTCCCGACAGTCGGTACACTGAAGCTTTCTTT.

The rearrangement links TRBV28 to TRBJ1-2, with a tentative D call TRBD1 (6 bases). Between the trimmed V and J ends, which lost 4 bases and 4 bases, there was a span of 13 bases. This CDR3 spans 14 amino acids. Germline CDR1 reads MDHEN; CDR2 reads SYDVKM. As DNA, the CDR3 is TGTGCCAGCAGTTCCCCCCAGGGGTCCTATGGCTACACCTTC. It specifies CASSSPQGSYGYTF.

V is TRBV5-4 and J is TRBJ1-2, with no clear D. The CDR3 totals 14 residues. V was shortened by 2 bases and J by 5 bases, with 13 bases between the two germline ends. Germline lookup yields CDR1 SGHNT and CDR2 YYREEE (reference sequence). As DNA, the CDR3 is TGTGCCAGCAGCTTCGGCGGGATTAAATATGGCTACACCTTC. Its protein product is CASSFGGIKYGYTF.

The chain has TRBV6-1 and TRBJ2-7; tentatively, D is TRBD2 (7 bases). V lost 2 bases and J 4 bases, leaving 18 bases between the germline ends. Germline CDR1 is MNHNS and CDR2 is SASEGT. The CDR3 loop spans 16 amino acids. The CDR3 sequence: CASSETTGGGSYEQYF. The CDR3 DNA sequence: TGTGCCAGCAGTGAAACAACTGGGGGGGGCTCTTACGAGCAGTACTTC.

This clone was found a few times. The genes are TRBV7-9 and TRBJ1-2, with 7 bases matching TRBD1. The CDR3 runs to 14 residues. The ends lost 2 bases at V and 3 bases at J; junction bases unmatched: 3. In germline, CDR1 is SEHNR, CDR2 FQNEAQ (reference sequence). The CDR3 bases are TGTGCCAGCAGCTTATACGGGACAGACTATGGCTACACCTTC. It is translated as CASSLYGTDYGYTF.

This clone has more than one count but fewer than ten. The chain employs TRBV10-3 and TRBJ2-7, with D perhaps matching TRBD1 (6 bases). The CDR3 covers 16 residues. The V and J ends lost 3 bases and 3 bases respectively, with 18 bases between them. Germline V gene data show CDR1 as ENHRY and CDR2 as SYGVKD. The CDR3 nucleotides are TGTGCCATCAGTGATATCACAACAGGGAAAATCTACGAGCAGTACTTC. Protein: CAISDITTGKIYEQYF.

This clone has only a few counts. CDR3 region: CASSPWGAPGYGYTF. The CDR3 DNA reads as TGTGCCAGCAGCCCGTGGGGCGCTCCCGGTTATGGCTACACCTTC. The rearrangement links TRBV5-4 to TRBJ1-2; D possibly corresponds to TRBD1 (5 bases). The CDR3 is 15 residues long. V was shortened by 4 bases and J by 5 bases, with 18 bases between the two germline ends. From germline, CDR1 is SGHNT and CDR2 YYREEE (reference sequence).